The 8 T cell receptor beta chains listed next were all sequenced from one sample in a study of patients and donors after allogeneic stem cell transplantation. TCRdb passed the RT-PCR reads through MiXCR, listing each CDR3 protein once. The profile covers more than 850,000 distinct CDR3 sequences, with 18% appearing a single time and about 6% taken by the ten largest. The specimen was blood, either unsorted or a sorted T cell fraction (not recorded which). Receptors were obtained from a human donor who was either an allogeneic HSCT recipient or a stem cell or donor lymphocyte infusion donor (not recorded which). It is not recorded whose cells these are; they may come from a transplant donor.

This chain joins TRBV30 and TRBJ1-2; D possibly corresponds to TRBD1 (5 bases). CDR1 is GTSNPN, CDR2 SVGIG, per germline (reference sequence). CDR3 size: 10 residues. The V gene lost 3 bases and the J gene lost 8 bases, with 7 bases spanning the gap. CDR3 sequence reads: CAWRSGGYTF. In nucleotides, the CDR3 is TGTGCCTGGAGGTCAGGGGGCTACACCTTC. Full variable domain (missing parts from reference TRBV30 and TRBJ1-2): SQTIHQWPATLVQPVGSPLSLECTVEGTSNPNLYWYRQAAGRGLQLLFYSVGIGQISSEVPQNLSASRPQDRQFILSSKKLLLSDSGFYLCAWRSGGYTFGSGTRLTVV.

The chain joins TRBV5-1 to TRBJ2-6; TRBD1 aligns across 7 bases. V dropped 3 bases and J dropped 0; count of bases not matched to a gene: 12. The CDR3 loop spans 19 amino acids. Germline V gives CDR1 SGHRS, CDR2 YFSETQ. The CDR3 is CASSSNRGNFYSGANVLTF. The CDR3 region has the DNA TGCGCCAGCAGCTCAAACAGGGGCAACTTTTACTCTGGGGCCAACGTCCTGACTTTC.

This clonotype was seen a handful of times. The genes are TRBV27 and TRBJ1-5; D possibly corresponds to TRBD1 (5 bases). Trimming removed 1 base at V and 1 base at J, with 8 bases between. The CDR3 sequence is 15 residues long. The V gene's germline CDR1 is MNHEY and CDR2 SMNVEV (reference sequence). CDR3 residues: CASSLLWGSNQPQHF. CDR3 sequence (DNA): TGTGCCAGCAGTTTATTATGGGGGAGCAATCAGCCCCAGCATTTT.

The sample holds a few counts of this clonotype. The V and J genes are TRBV12-3 or TRBV12-4 and TRBJ2-5; 13 bases map to TRBD2. The CDR3 covers 17 residues. V shed 3 bases and J 4 bases; nucleotides not matched to a gene: 8. CDR3 loop: CASSLRRTSGSAETQYF. For the CDR3, the DNA is TGTGCCAGCAGTTTGAGACGGACTAGCGGGAGTGCAGAGACCCAGTACTTC.

This clonotype was observed a handful of times. The chain combines TRBV5-1 with TRBJ2-1; D gene uncertain. Trimming removed 9 bases from V and 6 bases from J, with 19 bases in between. The CDR3 sequence is 14 residues long. Germline assignment: CDR1 SGHRS and CDR2 YFSETQ. This CDR3 reads CATSRGTQSNEQFF. CDR3 bases: TGCGCCACCTCCCGAGGAACCCAATCCAATGAGCAGTTCTTC.

To note about this clonotype: An end of the junction differs from the germline gene, which may be a read error. The rearrangement links TRBV24-1 to TRBJ1-2; D is unclear. CDR3 size: 16 residues. Germline lookup yields CDR1 KGHDR and CDR2 SFDVKD. In DNA form, the CDR3 reads TGTGCCACCGGTGAATCGGGTTCAGACGGGTACTATGGCTACACCTTC. This sequence encodes CATGESGSDGYYGYTF.

J is TRBJ1-2 and V is TRBV12-3 or TRBV12-4; TRBD1 agrees at 7 bases. V lost 4 bases, J lost 2 bases, and 7 bases stayed unmatched. The CDR3 consists of 15 residues. The CDR3, as DNA: TGTGCCAGCAGTTCAATTACAGGGGAGAACTATGGCTACACCTTC. Translation: CASSSITGENYGYTF.

This clonotype came up a few times. The chain couples TRBV2 to TRBJ2-7, with 8 bases identical to TRBD2. V lost 1 base, J lost 7 bases, and 3 bases stayed unmatched. The CDR3 is 13 amino acids. Germline V CDR1 and CDR2: SNHLY, FYNNEI. The CDR3 region has the DNA TGTGCCAGCAGTGAAGAAGGGACTAGTGAGCAGTACTTC. Translating it yields CASSEEGTSEQYF.